A selection of T cell receptor beta chains follows, all from one sample in a study of shared clonotypes between healthy human individuals. Only in-frame clones appear in the TCRdb table, and some are missing; sequencing was by immunoSEQ multiplex PCR. The sample carries some 2,000,000 clones, over 85% recorded once. The sequenced sample consisted of naive CD8+ T cells sorted from blood. The source of these receptors is a man aged 18 to 29 in good health. CDR3s include the opening cysteine and the closing phenylalanine or tryptophan. The D gene is left open where the match is weak.

D: .; V: TRBV9; CDR3: CASSVAGAGSYEQYF
D: .; V: TRBV9; CDR3: CASSVGSSYEQYF
D: TRBD1; V: TRBV27; CDR3: CASSPSTGDGPNYGYTF
D: .; V: TRBV5-6; CDR3: CASSLGQAIYEQYF
D: .; V: TRBV11-2; CDR3: CASSLGQTLYTGELFF
D: .; V: TRBV2; CDR3: CASSEALGGAYNSPLHF
D: .; V: TRBV27; CDR3: CASSLGQGRSPLHF
D: .; V: TRBV7-9; CDR3: CASHVAGNSGEQYF
D: .; V: TRBV13; CDR3: CASSPEGRTEQYF
D: .; V: TRBV6-1; CDR3: CASSEEGTQPQHF
D: TRBD2; V: TRBV13; CDR3: CASRQYGLAGETQYF
D: .; V: TRBV5-1; CDR3: CASSLGAGDEQYF
D: .; V: TRBV5-4; CDR3: CASSLVGTDTQYF
D: TRBD1; V: TRBV11-2; CDR3: CASSLVGQGGRDTEAFF
D: TRBD1; V: TRBV10-3; CDR3: CAAGQGAYNEQFF
D: .; V: TRBV29-1; CDR3: CSVARGRSNQPQHF
D: TRBD1; V: TRBV27; CDR3: CASSTTGGPNQPQHF
D: TRBD2; V: TRBV4-1; CDR3: CASSQVEGGPGEQFF
D: .; V: TRBV29-1; CDR3: CSGCLGAGLNTEAFF
D: .; V: TRBV27; CDR3: CASSTGQTYEQYF
D: .; V: TRBV10-1; CDR3: CASKGPPRGVRETQYF
D: .; V: TRBV6-5; CDR3: CASSYSSGVGYGYTF
D: TRBD1; V: TRBV30; CDR3: CAWGQGGYNSPLHF
D: .; V: TRBV2; CDR3: CASSEASGIDDRLGATNEKLFF
D: .; V: TRBV7-8; CDR3: CASSSPGRNEQFF
D: .; V: TRBV2; CDR3: CASSEGSGDSYNSPLHF
D: .; V: TRBV5-6; CDR3: CASSLWAVVQPQHF
D: .; V: TRBV4-1; CDR3: CASSQDRTLEQYF
D: .; V: TRBV13; CDR3: CASSSWDLGYEQYF
D: TRBD1; V: TRBV19; CDR3: CASSPSGTAYEQYF
D: .; V: TRBV7-9; CDR3: CASSPQTVEAFF
D: TRBD2; V: TRBV6-5; CDR3: CASSYATSGTPGLFF
D: TRBD1; V: TRBV4-1; CDR3: CASSQGTGEIYGYTF
D: TRBD1; V: TRBV5-8; CDR3: CASSSWTGEGLYQPQHF
D: TRBD2; V: TRBV7-8; CDR3: CASSLELAGEDNEQFF
D: .; V: TRBV11-2; CDR3: CASSHYTSTDTQYF
D: TRBD2; V: TRBV4-3; CDR3: CASSQITSGSLGDTQYF
D: .; V: TRBV7-2; CDR3: CASSLGPDGYGYTF
D: .; V: TRBV11-3; CDR3: CASSLDAQHEQFF
D: .; V: TRBV5-4; CDR3: CASSLQAYSYEQYF
D: .; V: TRBV7-2; CDR3: CASSLRDWGTGELFF
D: .; V: TRBV6-1; CDR3: CASRGSNQPQHF
D: .; V: TRBV27; CDR3: CASSPTGPSYEQYF
D: .; V: TRBV7-3; CDR3: CASSLRAGHEAFF
D: TRBD1; V: TRBV25-1; CDR3: CASRMTGIAYGYTF
D: TRBD2; V: TRBV6-1; CDR3: CASSELAGGLVEQFF
D: .; V: TRBV7-6; CDR3: CASSDNAVQETQYF
D: .; V: TRBV6-5; CDR3: CASSYVGAEAFF
D: .; V: TRBV5-6; CDR3: CASSLEDQPQHF
D: TRBD1; V: TRBV19; CDR3: CASSMMGDSNYGYTF
D: .; V: TRBV9; CDR3: CASSVGLTDTQYF
D: .; V: TRBV4-1; CDR3: CASSQDPLIAISRTGGYTF
D: .; V: TRBV6-1; CDR3: CASRGGGIYNEQFF